The 30 T cell receptor beta chains given below trace back to one sample, sequenced in a study of T cells in narcolepsy. The method was immunoSEQ multiplex PCR; TCRdb's version includes in-frame clones alone and lacks a portion of them. The sample lists around 30,000 clones; over 75% were seen once. The source material was CD45RA- memory CD4+ T cells from PBMCs. These receptors all stem from a human donor with narcolepsy.

The chain couples TRBV6-6 to TRBJ2-3; TRBD2 is a possible D gene (5 bases). Germline V lookup: CDR1 MNHNY, CDR2 SVGAGI (reference sequence). The CDR3 is 13 residues long. V dropped 8 bases and J dropped 2 bases, with 11 bases sitting between them. The CDR3 sequence: CASFRGTTDTQYF. The CDR3 DNA sequence: TGTGCCAGCTTTCGGGGAACCACAGATACGCAGTATTTT.

CDR3 sequence: CASSLEGGTDTQYF. DNA of the CDR3: TGCGCCAGCAGCTTGGAAGGTGGAACGGATACGCAGTATTTT. The V gene is TRBV5-1, the J gene TRBJ2-3; no firm D call. The CDR3 covers 14 residues. The V gene lost 0 bases and the J gene lost 6 bases, with 11 bases spanning the gap. Germline V gene sequence: CDR1 SGHRS, CDR2 YFSETQ.

The DNA for the CDR3 is TGTGCCTGCACCGGGACAGGGGACTACGAGCAGTACTTC. Amino acids: CACTGTGDYEQYF. V is TRBV30 and J is TRBJ2-7, with 10 bases fitting TRBD1. The CDR3 runs 13 residues. Unmatched junction bases numbered 5, after V lost 6 bases and J lost 3 bases. Germline loops: CDR1 GTSNPN, CDR2 SVGIG (reference sequence).

CDR3 residues: CSAKGQGVTEAFF. CDR3 DNA sequence: TGCAGCGCTAAGGGACAGGGGGTCACTGAAGCTTTCTTT. The gene calls are TRBV29-1 and TRBJ1-1, with TRBD1 matching over 11 bases. Germline trimming cut 7 bases from V and 4 bases from J; bases unmatched to any gene: 5. CDR1 is SQVTM and CDR2 is ANQGSEA in the germline V gene. This CDR3 spans 13 amino acids.

There are a few counts of this clone. This rearrangement joins TRBV6-1 to TRBJ1-1; the D is unclear. The V gene's germline CDR1 is MNHNS and CDR2 SASEGT. The V end was cut by 6 bases, the J end by 1 base, with 9 bases between. CDR3 length: 13 residues. This CDR3 is CASRLLTNTEAFF. CDR3 DNA sequence: TGTGCCAGCAGGCTTCTCACGAACACTGAAGCTTTCTTT.

This sequence joins TRBV4-2 and TRBJ2-7, with D uncertain. V shed 5 bases and J shed 2 bases, with 10 bases lying between them. Germline CDR1 and CDR2: LGHNA and YNFKEQ. This CDR3 is built from 13 residues. DNA of the CDR3: TGTGCCAGCAGCGTGACGATCGCCTACGAGCAGTACTTC. Translated, it gives CASSVTIAYEQYF.

V is TRBV6-5 and J is TRBJ2-5; D might be TRBD1 (5 bases). The J call may not be correct, given that the DNA end is closer to TRBJ2-7. This CDR3 is 16 amino acids long. The germline V gene encodes CDR1 MNHEY and CDR2 SVGAGI. DNA for the CDR3: TGTGCCAGCAGTTACTCAGGGGTAGAGCCCTTCTACGAGCAGTACTTC. Translation gives CASSYSGVEPFYEQYF.

The chain couples TRBV6-5 to TRBJ1-3; a weak D match, TRBD1 (6 bases). The germline V and J ends were trimmed by 4 bases and 0 bases, with 13 bases remaining between them. This CDR3 region has 16 residues. Germline lookup yields CDR1 MNHEY and CDR2 SVGAGI. As DNA, the CDR3 is TGTGCCAGCAGTTTTGGACAGACCAGCTCTGGAAACACCATATATTTT. It encodes CASSFGQTSSGNTIYF.

V gene TRBV27 combines with J gene TRBJ1-5, with D possibly matching TRBD1 (5 bases). CDR3 size: 13 residues. Trimming left V 7 bases short and J 11 bases short, with 18 bases between. Germline CDR1 reads MNHEY; CDR2 reads SMNVEV (reference sequence). The CDR3 region has the DNA TGTGCCAGCATGGATTTATGGGGGAGCGCCCAGCATTTT. It codes for CASMDLWGSAQHF.

This clone was found a few times. The rearrangement joins TRBV4-1 to TRBJ2-7; 10 bases match TRBD2. V trimming: 4 bases; J trimming: 3 bases; junction bases outside the gene matches: 3. There are 14 residues in the CDR3. The germline gives CDR1 MGHRA, CDR2 YSYEKL. The CDR3 DNA sequence: TGCGCCAGCAGCCTGGGACTAGCGAACTACGAGCAGTACTTC. Protein product: CASSLGLANYEQYF.

The chain joins TRBV7-9 to TRBJ2-1, with 9 positions matching TRBD2. Germline lookup yields CDR1 SEHNR and CDR2 FQNEAQ (reference sequence). V trimming: 1 base; J trimming: 2 bases; junction bases outside the gene matches: 3. The CDR3 loop spans 16 amino acids. CDR3 in amino acids: CASSLERGATYNEQFF. The CDR3 DNA reads as TGTGCCAGCAGCTTAGAGCGGGGGGCTACCTACAATGAGCAGTTCTTC.

The chain is built from TRBV9 and TRBJ2-3; no reliable D call. V shed 7 bases and J shed 2 bases, with 14 bases lying between them. In germline, CDR1 is SGDLS, CDR2 YYNGEE. The CDR3 totals 14 residues. The CDR3 reads CASAGGDFTDTQYF. The CDR3 DNA sequence: TGTGCCAGCGCCGGCGGTGACTTCACAGATACGCAGTATTTT. Filled out from reference TRBV9 and TRBJ2-3, the complete variable domain reads DSGVTQTPKHLITATGQRVTLRCSPRSGDLSVYWYQQSLDQGLQFLIQYYNGEERAKGNILERFSAQQFPDLHSELNLSSLELGDSALYFCASAGGDFTDTQYFGPGTRLTVL.

The chain joins TRBV6-1 to TRBJ1-4; no clear D. The CDR3 length is 17 residues. Germline CDR1 and CDR2: MNHNS and SASEGT. The V end was cut by 0 bases, the J end by 2 bases, with 13 bases between. The CDR3 sequence is CASSEAAWGSTNEKLFF. The CDR3 DNA reads as TGTGCCAGCAGTGAAGCTGCTTGGGGATCGACTAATGAAAAACTGTTTTTT.

The V call is TRBV7-2, the J call TRBJ2-5; D not resolved. Gene TRBJ2-7 matches the end of the DNA better, so the J call may be wrong. Germline CDR1 reads SGHTA; CDR2 reads FQGNSA. CDR3 size: 12 residues. The DNA for the CDR3 is TGTGCCAGCAGCAAGACGGATTACGAGCAGTACTTC. It encodes CASSKTDYEQYF.

The V gene is TRBV2, the J gene TRBJ1-3; D may be TRBD1 (6 bases). This CDR3 region has 14 residues. In germline, CDR1 is SNHLY, CDR2 FYNNEI. Trimming pared 6 bases from V and 4 bases from J, leaving 13 bases between. This chain's CDR3 is CASSWDIGGNTIYF. The CDR3 nucleotides are TGTGCCAGCAGCTGGGACATCGGGGGAAACACCATATATTTT.

The rearrangement joins TRBV25-1 to TRBJ1-2; D call uncertain. V dropped 4 bases and J dropped 8 bases, with 14 bases sitting between them. CDR1 MGHDK and CDR2 SYGVNS come from the germline V gene. The CDR3 has 13 residues. The CDR3 nucleotides are TGTGCCAGCAGTGTTTGGAGCAAGGAGGGCTACACCTTC. This gives the protein CASSVWSKEGYTF.

The chain combines TRBV7-9 with TRBJ1-2; weak D call: TRBD1 (5 bases). Trimming stripped 5 bases from V and 0 bases from J, with 16 bases between. This CDR3 has 16 amino acids. Germline V gene data show CDR1 as SEHNR and CDR2 as FQNEAQ (reference sequence). CDR3 amino acids: CASSPRSVGANYGYTF. The CDR3, as DNA: TGTGCCAGCAGCCCCAGATCGGTAGGGGCTAACTATGGCTACACCTTC. Filled out from reference TRBV7-9 and TRBJ1-2, the complete variable domain reads DTGVSQNPRHKITKRGQNVTFRCDPISEHNRLYWYRQTLGQGPEFLTYFQNEAQLEKSRLLSDRFSAERPKGSFSTLEIQRTEQGDSAMYLCASSPRSVGANYGYTFGSGTRLTVV.

This clone was seen once. The gene calls are TRBV5-6 and TRBJ1-1; D gene uncertain. The V gene's germline CDR1 is SGHDT and CDR2 YYEEEE. The CDR3 extends over 16 amino acids. V lost 2 bases, J lost 4 bases, and 18 bases lay in between. The CDR3 sequence: CASSFIKAGGSTEAFF. The CDR3 nucleotides read TGTGCCAGCAGCTTTATTAAAGCGGGAGGGAGCACTGAAGCTTTCTTT.

The rearrangement joins TRBV27 to TRBJ2-3; D is possibly TRBD1 (5 bases). The germline gives CDR1 MNHEY, CDR2 SMNVEV (reference sequence). The CDR3 is 14 residues long. The V end was cut by 11 bases, the J end by 0 bases, with 15 bases between. The CDR3 loop reads CASRLGASTDTQYF. For the CDR3, the DNA is TGTGCCTCCCGCTTAGGGGCTAGCACAGATACGCAGTATTTT.

This chain links TRBV6-1 with TRBJ2-1; 7 bases are a match to TRBD2. CDR3 length equals 15 residues. Germline V gene data show CDR1 as MNHNS and CDR2 as SASEGT. J gave up 5 bases and V 3 bases, and 7 bases lay outside the gene matches. In DNA, the CDR3 is TGTGCCAGCAGTGACTTGAGACTAGCAGACAATGAGCAGTTCTTC. The encoded protein is CASSDLRLADNEQFF.

V is TRBV25-1 and J is TRBJ2-7, with D perhaps matching TRBD2 (7 bases). V lost 1 base to trimming and J lost 6 bases, with 16 bases between them. Germline assignment: CDR1 MGHDK and CDR2 SYGVNS. The CDR3 is made up of 15 amino acids. Written as DNA, the CDR3 is TGTGCCAGCAGTGAATGGGGGGGGGCGCAGGCCGAGCAGTACTTC. This codes for CASSEWGGAQAEQYF.

This sequence joins TRBV6-4 and TRBJ1-1; D is unclear. The CDR3 spans 14 residues. Deletions cut 5 bases from V and 4 bases from J, with 14 bases between. CDR1 MRHNA and CDR2 SNTAGT come from the germline V gene. The CDR3 DNA reads as TGTGCCAGCAGTCCCGACCTATTTGGCACTGAAGCTTTCTTT. Residues: CASSPDLFGTEAFF.

The CDR3 reads CASGSGTGGDIQYF. In nucleotides, the CDR3 is TGTGCTAGTGGTTCCGGGACAGGGGGGGACATTCAGTACTTC. The V call is TRBV12-5, the J call TRBJ2-4; 11 nucleotides match TRBD1. CDR1 is LGHNT and CDR2 is FRNRAP in the germline V gene. Germline trimming cut 4 bases from V and 8 bases from J; bases unmatched to any gene: 4. The CDR3 sequence is 14 residues long. Full variable domain (rest looked up from reference TRBV12-5 and TRBJ2-4): DARVTQTPRHKVTEMGQEVTMRCQPILGHNTVFWYRQTMMQGLELLAYFRNRAPLDDSGMPKDRFSAEMPDATLATLKIQPSEPRDSAVYFCASGSGTGGDIQYFGAGTRLSVL.

The V and J genes are TRBV5-5 and TRBJ2-7; 7 bases agree with TRBD2. The CDR3 sequence is 14 residues long. CDR1 is SGHKS and CDR2 is YYEKEE in the germline V gene (reference sequence). Trimming at V came to 5 bases and at J to 4 bases, leaving 9 bases not matched to a gene. The CDR3 is CASRPRLATYEQYF. The DNA for the CDR3 is TGTGCCAGCAGACCTAGACTAGCCACATACGAGCAGTACTTC.

The chain combines TRBV19 with TRBJ2-6; D is ambiguous. The V end was cut by 3 bases, the J end by 5 bases, with 20 bases between. CDR1 LNHDA and CDR2 SQIVND come from the germline V gene (reference sequence). The CDR3 is made up of 18 amino acids. The DNA of the CDR3 is TGTGCCAGTAGTATGTGTCGACAATCACAAAGTCGGGCCAACGTCCTGACTTTC. This translates into CASSMCRQSQSRANVLTF.

This clone has just a few counts. This chain uses TRBV7-8 with TRBJ2-1; D possibly corresponds to TRBD2 (5 bases). The CDR3 sequence is 14 residues long. Germline V gene lookup returns CDR1 SGHVS and CDR2 FQNEAQ. Trimming took 6 bases from V and 1 from J, leaving 10 bases between them. CDR3 in amino acids: CASRGGGSYNEQFF. Written as DNA, the CDR3 is TGTGCCAGCAGGGGTGGAGGTTCCTACAATGAGCAGTTCTTC.

The rearrangement uses TRBV2 and TRBJ1-5; TRBD1 is a possible D gene (5 bases). This CDR3 is built from 16 residues. CDR1 and CDR2 (germline): SNHLY, FYNNEI. Trimming removed 2 bases at V and 4 bases at J, with 15 bases between. CDR3 region: CASSERGSMRNQPQHF. In nucleotides, the CDR3 is TGTGCCAGCAGTGAACGGGGGTCTATGAGGAATCAGCCCCAGCATTTT.

The J gene is TRBJ1-3, the V gene TRBV19; D uncertain. The V gene's germline CDR1 is LNHDA and CDR2 SQIVND (reference sequence). The CDR3 covers 14 residues. V was shortened by 2 bases and J by 4 bases, with 9 bases between the two germline ends. The CDR3 loop is CASSISVEGNTIYF. The CDR3 DNA is TGTGCCAGTAGTATATCGGTTGAGGGAAACACCATATATTTT.

The rearrangement links TRBV7-8 to TRBJ2-3; 7 bases agree with TRBD2. The J segment lost 2 bases and the V segment lost 5 bases, leaving 10 bases of the junction unmatched. This CDR3 region has 16 residues. Germline CDR1 is SGHVS and CDR2 is FQNEAQ. In nucleotides, the CDR3 is TGTGCCAGCAGCCATATGAAGCGGGGTGACACAGATACGCAGTATTTT. Encoded protein: CASSHMKRGDTDTQYF.

The chain couples TRBV7-6 to TRBJ2-3, with D perhaps given as TRBD1 or TRBD2 (7 bases each). The CDR3 length is 15 residues. Deletions cut 1 base from V and 5 bases from J, with 13 bases between. CDR1 is SGHVS, CDR2 FNYEAQ, per germline. The CDR3 reads CASSLVPGGVDTQYF. The CDR3 coding sequence is TGTGCCAGCAGCTTAGTCCCAGGGGGGGTAGATACGCAGTATTTT.